The TCR beta chain described here comes from a study of shared clonotypes between healthy human individuals. Points from the study as a whole: Naive subsets usually exceeded memory subsets in estimated richness.

This clone was found once. As yet, its antigen is unknown. The authors distributed each subset's genomic DNA evenly over several immunoSEQ plates. It was around 190 ng DNA, 25,000 to 35,000 T cell genomes, that sorted-subset replicate PCRs used. Assay: immunoSEQ multiplex PCR; the TCRdb copy retains only in-frame clones and omits some. This sample has around 2.5 million clones, with 90% to 95% found just once. Germline loops: CDR1 PRHDT, CDR2 FYEKMQ (reference sequence). Between the trimmed V and J ends, which lost 0 bases and 0 bases, there was a span of 9 bases. The CDR3 is 16 amino acids. Material for sequencing was naive CD4+ T cells from PBMCs. Subset indicated: CD45RA+ positively selected. The TCR sequence derives from a man aged 18 to 29 in good health. Some clones in this sample may be carry-over from other donors' samples. This chain connects TRBV13 to TRBJ2-1; D is possibly TRBD1 (5 bases). This chain's CDR3 is CASSLGRVNSYNEQFF. CDR3 DNA: TGTGCCAGCAGCTTAGGCAGGGTAAACTCCTACAATGAGCAGTTCTTC. Looking up the rest from reference TRBV13 and TRBJ2-1 gives the full variable domain: AAGVIQSPRHLIKEKRETATLKCYPIPRHDTVYWYQQGPGQDPQFLISFYEKMQSDKGSIPDRFSAQQFSDYHSELNMSSLELGDSALYFCASSLGRVNSYNEQFFGPGTRLTVL.